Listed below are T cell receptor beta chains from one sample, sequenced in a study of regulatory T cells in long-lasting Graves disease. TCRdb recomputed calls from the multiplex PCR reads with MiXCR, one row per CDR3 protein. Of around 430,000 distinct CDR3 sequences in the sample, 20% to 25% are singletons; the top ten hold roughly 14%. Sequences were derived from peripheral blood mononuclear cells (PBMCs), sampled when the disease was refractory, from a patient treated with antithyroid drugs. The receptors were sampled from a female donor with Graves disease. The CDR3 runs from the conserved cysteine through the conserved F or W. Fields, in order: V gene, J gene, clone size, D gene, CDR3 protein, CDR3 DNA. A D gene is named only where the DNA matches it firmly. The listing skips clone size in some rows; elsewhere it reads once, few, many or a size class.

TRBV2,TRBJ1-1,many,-,CASSERSVNTEAFF,TGTGCCAGCAGTGAAAGGTCCGTTAACACTGAAGCTTTCTTT
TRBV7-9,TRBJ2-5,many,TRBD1,CASSLTGDATQYF,TGTGCCAGCAGCCTTACAGGGGACGCGACCCAGTACTTC
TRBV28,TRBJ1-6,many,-,CASSLARLPLHF,TGTGCCAGCAGTTTAGCGCGTCTACCCCTCCACTTT
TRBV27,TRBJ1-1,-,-,CASSYSGWTHTEAFF,TGTGCCAGCAGTTATTCAGGGTGGACGCACACTGAAGCTTTCTTT
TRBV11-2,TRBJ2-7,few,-,CASSPPGTTYEQYF,TGTGCCAGCAGCCCCCCGGGGACAACCTACGAGCAGTACTTC
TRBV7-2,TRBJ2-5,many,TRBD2,CASSQGLAGGAQYF,TGTGCCAGCAGCCAAGGACTAGCGGGAGGAGCCCAGTACTTC
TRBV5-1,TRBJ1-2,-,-,CASSLAGGGYGDGYTF,TGCGCCAGCAGCTTGGCCGGTGGGGGGTACGGAGATGGCTACACCTTC
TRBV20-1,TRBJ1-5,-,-,CSARDRAASNQPQHF,TGCAGTGCTAGAGATCGGGCAGCCAGCAATCAGCCCCAGCATTTT
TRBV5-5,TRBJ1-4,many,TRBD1,CASSLWGQGEKLFF,TGTGCCAGCAGCTTGTGGGGACAGGGTGAAAAACTGTTTTTT
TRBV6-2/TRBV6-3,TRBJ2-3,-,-,CASSDGPTDTQYF,TGTGCCAGCAGTGATGGCCCTACAGATACGCAGTATTTT
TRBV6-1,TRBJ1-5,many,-,CASSRGTEDQPQHF,TGTGCCAGCAGTAGGGGGACGGAAGATCAGCCCCAGCATTTT
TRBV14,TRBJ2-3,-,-,CASSPPRLGLDTQYF,TGTGCCAGCAGCCCCCCGCGTCTGGGGCTAGATACGCAGTATTTT
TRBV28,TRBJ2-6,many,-,CASHYSGANVLTF,TGTGCCAGCCATTACTCTGGGGCCAACGTCCTGACTTTC
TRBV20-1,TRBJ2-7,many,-,CSAATRDGHSYEQYF,TGCAGTGCTGCCACCCGGGACGGCCACTCCTACGAGCAGTACTTC
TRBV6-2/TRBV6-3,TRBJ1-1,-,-,CASTFLGGSAFF,TGTGCCAGCACTTTCCTTGGGGGTTCGGCTTTCTTT
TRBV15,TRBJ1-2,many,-,CATSRDAVYGYTF,TGTGCCACCAGCAGAGATGCGGTCTACGGCTACACCTTC
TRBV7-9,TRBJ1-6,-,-,CASSLWDLHNSPLHF,TGTGCCAGCAGCTTATGGGACCTACATAATTCACCCCTCCACTTT
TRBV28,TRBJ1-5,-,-,CASSPMGLKSGNQPQHF,TGTGCCAGCAGCCCAATGGGGCTGAAAAGTGGCAATCAGCCCCAGCATTTT
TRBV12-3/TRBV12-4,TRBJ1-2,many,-,CASSLIQGYGYTF,TGTGCCAGCAGTTTAATTCAGGGGTATGGCTACACCTTC
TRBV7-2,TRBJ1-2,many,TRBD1,CASSRTGDYGYTF,TGTGCCAGCAGCCGGACAGGGGATTATGGCTACACCTTC
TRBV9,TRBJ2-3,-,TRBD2,CASSVVGGGAGVTDTQYF,TGTGCCAGCAGCGTAGTAGGGGGAGGAGCGGGGGTCACAGATACGCAGTATTTT
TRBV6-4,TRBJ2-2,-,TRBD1,CASLSWGHRGHTGELFF,TGTGCCAGCCTTTCCTGGGGCCACAGGGGTCACACCGGGGAGCTGTTTTTT
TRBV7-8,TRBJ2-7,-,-,CASSLYHEQYF,TGTGCCAGCAGCTTATACCACGAGCAGTACTTC
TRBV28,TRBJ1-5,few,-,CASSHRSGLLKVQHF,TGTGCCAGCAGTCATCGCTCCGGACTGCTCAAGGTCCAGCATTTT
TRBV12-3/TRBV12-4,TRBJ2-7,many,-,CASSSGSLYEQYF,TGTGCCAGCAGCTCTGGGTCGCTCTACGAGCAGTACTTC
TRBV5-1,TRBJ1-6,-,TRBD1,CASSLLDRGQSPLHF,TGCGCCAGCAGCCTACTCGACAGGGGGCAATCACCCCTCCACTTT
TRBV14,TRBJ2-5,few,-,CASSQVGGQETQYF,TGTGCCAGCAGCCAAGTTGGGGGACAAGAGACCCAGTACTTC
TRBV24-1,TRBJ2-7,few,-,CATSDLHEQYF,TGTGCCACCAGTGATCTTCACGAGCAGTACTTC
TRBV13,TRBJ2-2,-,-,CASSSNRDLNTGELFF,TGTGCCAGCAGCTCAAACCGGGACCTCAACACCGGGGAGCTGTTTTTT
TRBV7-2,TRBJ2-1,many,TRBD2,CASSLSGSEQFF,TGTGCCAGCAGCTTGAGCGGGAGCGAGCAGTTCTTC
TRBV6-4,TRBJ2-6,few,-,CASTEDGRAYSGANVPTF,TGTGCCAGCACCGAAGACGGACGGGCCTATTCTGGGGCCAACGTCCCGACTTTC
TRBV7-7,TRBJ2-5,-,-,CASSLESGRQETQYF,TGTGCTAGCAGCTTAGAATCAGGGAGGCAAGAGACCCAGTACTTC
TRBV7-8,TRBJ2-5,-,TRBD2,CASSKNGRGPRSARETQYF,TGTGCCAGCAGCAAAAACGGGAGGGGACCTAGAAGCGCTCGAGAGACCCAGTACTTC
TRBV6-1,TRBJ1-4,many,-,CASSLSRQSPEKLFF,TGTGCCAGCAGTCTGTCGCGACAGAGTCCTGAAAAACTGTTTTTT
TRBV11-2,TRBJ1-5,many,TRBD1,CASSLEDRGGQPQHF,TGTGCCAGCAGCTTAGAAGACAGGGGCGGCCAGCCCCAGCATTTT
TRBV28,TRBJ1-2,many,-,CASSLHTGTNRLTYGYTF,TGTGCCAGCAGTTTACATACAGGGACAAACCGCTTGACCTATGGCTACACCTTC
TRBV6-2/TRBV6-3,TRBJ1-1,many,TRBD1,CASSSATGRTEAFF,TGTGCCAGCAGTTCCGCGACAGGGCGGACTGAAGCTTTCTTT
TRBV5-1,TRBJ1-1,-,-,CASSFAGTEAFF,TGCGCCAGCAGCTTCGCGGGGACTGAAGCTTTCTTT
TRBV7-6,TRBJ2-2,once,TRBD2,CASSSGGGWTGELFF,TGTGCCAGCAGCTCGGGAGGGGGATGGACCGGGGAGCTGTTTTTT
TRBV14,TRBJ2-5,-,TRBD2,CASSQHPLALKETQYF,TGTGCCAGCAGCCAACATCCACTAGCGTTGAAAGAGACCCAGTACTTC
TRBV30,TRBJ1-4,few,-,CAWRALTNEKLFF,TGTGCCTGGCGGGCACTAACTAATGAAAAACTGTTTTTT
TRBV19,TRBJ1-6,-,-,CASNGEPNSPLHF,TGTGCCAGTAATGGGGAGCCTAATTCACCCCTCCACTTT
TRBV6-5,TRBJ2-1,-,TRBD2,CASSYELAGYNEQFF,TGTGCCAGCAGTTACGAGCTAGCGGGCTACAATGAGCAGTTCTTC
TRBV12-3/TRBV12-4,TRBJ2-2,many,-,CASSLISRGLIAGRTGELFF,TGTGCCAGCAGTTTAATTAGCAGGGGGTTGATAGCGGGACGCACCGGGGAGCTGTTTTTT
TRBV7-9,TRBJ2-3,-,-,CASSYPGPRLDTQYF,TGTGCCAGCAGCTACCCGGGACCGAGATTGGATACGCAGTATTTT
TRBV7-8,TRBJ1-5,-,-,CASSLGHSNQPQHF,TGTGCCAGCAGCTTAGGACATAGCAATCAGCCCCAGCATTTT
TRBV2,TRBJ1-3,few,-,CASRETGFGNTIYF,TGTGCCAGCAGGGAAACAGGGTTCGGAAACACCATATATTTT
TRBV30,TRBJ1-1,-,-,CAWTRGSTEAFF,TGTGCCTGGACGAGGGGTAGCACTGAAGCTTTCTTT
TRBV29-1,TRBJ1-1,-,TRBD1,CSDRTGLGRGAFF,TGCAGCGACCGGACAGGGTTGGGGCGAGGGGCTTTCTTT
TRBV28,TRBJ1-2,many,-,CASSLAVGSLGYGYTF,TGTGCCAGCAGTCTTGCCGTCGGGAGTCTGGGCTATGGCTACACCTTC
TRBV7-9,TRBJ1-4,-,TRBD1,CASSPPRQGGTANEKLFF,TGTGCCAGCTCACCACCGAGACAGGGTGGGACGGCTAATGAAAAACTGTTTTTT
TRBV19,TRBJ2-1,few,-,CASSMSSYNEQFF,TGTGCCAGTAGTATGAGCTCCTACAATGAGCAGTTCTTC
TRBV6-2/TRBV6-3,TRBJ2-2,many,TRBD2,CASSYIRTSGNTGELFF,TGTGCCAGCAGTTATATTCGGACTAGCGGGAACACCGGGGAGCTGTTTTTT
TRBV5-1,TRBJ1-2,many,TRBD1,CASSLTGTGIYGYTF,TGTGCCAGCAGTTTAACCGGGACAGGGATCTATGGCTACACCTTC
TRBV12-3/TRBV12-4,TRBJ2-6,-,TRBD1,CASRADRVIKPGANVLTF,TGTGCCAGCAGAGCGGACAGGGTCATCAAACCTGGGGCCAACGTCCTGACTTTC